The table lists the clone carrying this T cell receptor (beta chain) with a count of one. There are 15 residues in the CDR3. Germline CDR1 and CDR2: LNHDA and SQIVND (reference sequence). V lost 2 bases and J lost 5, with 13 bases in between. The method was immunoSEQ multiplex PCR; TCRdb's version includes in-frame clones alone and lacks a portion of them. The table includes approximately 50,000 clones, over 75% detected once. The data derive from a study of blood T cell repertoires in COVID-19. Study-wide context: Samples taken during acute and convalescent COVID-19 were collected in the United States, Italy and Spain.

V and J are TRBV19 and TRBJ1-5; maybe TRBD1 (5 bases). The sequenced material came from peripheral blood. The sequence was collected from a man between 65 and 85 years old with acute or convalescent COVID-19. This CDR3 is CASSILGGLHQPQHF. As DNA, the CDR3 is TGTGCCAGTAGTATACTGGGGGGATTGCATCAGCCCCAGCATTTT.